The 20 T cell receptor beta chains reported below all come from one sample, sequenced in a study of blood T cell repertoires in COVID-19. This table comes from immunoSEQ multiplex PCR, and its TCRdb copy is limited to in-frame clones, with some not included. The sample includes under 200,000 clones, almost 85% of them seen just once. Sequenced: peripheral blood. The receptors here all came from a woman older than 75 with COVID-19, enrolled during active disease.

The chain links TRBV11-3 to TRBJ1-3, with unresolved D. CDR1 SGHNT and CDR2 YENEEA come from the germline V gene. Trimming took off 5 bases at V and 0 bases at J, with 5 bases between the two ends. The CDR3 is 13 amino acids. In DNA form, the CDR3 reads TGTGCCAGCAGCCAAATCTCTGGAAACACCATATATTTT. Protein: CASSQISGNTIYF. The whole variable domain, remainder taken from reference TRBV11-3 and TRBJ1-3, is EAGVVQSPRYKIIEKKQPVAFWCNPISGHNTLYWYLQNLGQGPELLIRYENEEAVDDSQLPKDRFSAERLKGVDSTLKIQPAELGDSAVYLCASSQISGNTIYFGEGSWLTVV.

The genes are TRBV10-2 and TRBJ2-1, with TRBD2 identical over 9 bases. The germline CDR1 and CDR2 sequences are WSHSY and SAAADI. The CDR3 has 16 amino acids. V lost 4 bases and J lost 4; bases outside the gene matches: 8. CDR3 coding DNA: TGCGCCAGCAGTGGGATTAGCGGGAGTCGGTACAATGAGCAGTTCTTC. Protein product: CASSGISGSRYNEQFF.

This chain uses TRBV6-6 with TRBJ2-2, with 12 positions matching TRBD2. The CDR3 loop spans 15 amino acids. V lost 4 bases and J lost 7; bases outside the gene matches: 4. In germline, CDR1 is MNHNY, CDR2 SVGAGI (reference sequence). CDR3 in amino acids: CASSWGLAGNGELFF. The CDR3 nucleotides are TGTGCCAGCAGTTGGGGACTAGCGGGTAACGGGGAGCTGTTTTTT.

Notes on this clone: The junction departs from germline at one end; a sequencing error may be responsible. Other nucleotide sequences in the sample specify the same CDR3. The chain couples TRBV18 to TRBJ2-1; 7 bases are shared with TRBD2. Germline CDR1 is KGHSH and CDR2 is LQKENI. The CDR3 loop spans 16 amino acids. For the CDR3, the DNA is TGTGCCAGCTCGCCACCCAGCGGGGCAAGCTACAATGAGCAGTTCTTC. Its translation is CASSPPSGASYNEQFF.

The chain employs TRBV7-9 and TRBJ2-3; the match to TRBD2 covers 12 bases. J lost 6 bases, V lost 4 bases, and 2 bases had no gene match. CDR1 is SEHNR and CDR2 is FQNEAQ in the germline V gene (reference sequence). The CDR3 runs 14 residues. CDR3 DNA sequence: TGTGCCAGCAGCTGGACTAGCGGGATGGATACGCAGTATTTT. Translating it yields CASSWTSGMDTQYF.

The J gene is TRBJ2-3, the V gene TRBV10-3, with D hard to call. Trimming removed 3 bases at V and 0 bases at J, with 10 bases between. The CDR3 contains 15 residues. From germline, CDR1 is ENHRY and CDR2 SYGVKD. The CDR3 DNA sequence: TGTGCCATCAGTGATCTAGTTGGTAGCACAGATACGCAGTATTTT. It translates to CAISDLVGSTDTQYF.

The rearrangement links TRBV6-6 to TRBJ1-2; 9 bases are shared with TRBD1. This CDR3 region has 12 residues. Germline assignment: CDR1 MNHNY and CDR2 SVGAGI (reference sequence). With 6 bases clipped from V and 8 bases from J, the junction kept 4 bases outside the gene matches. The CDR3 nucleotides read TGTGCCAGCAGCCGACAGGGGGACGGCTACACCTTC. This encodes CASSRQGDGYTF.

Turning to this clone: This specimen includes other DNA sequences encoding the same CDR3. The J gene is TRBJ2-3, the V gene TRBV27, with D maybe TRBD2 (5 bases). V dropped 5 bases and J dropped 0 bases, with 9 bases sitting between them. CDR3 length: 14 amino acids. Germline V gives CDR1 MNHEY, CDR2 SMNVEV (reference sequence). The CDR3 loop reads CASSPRRSTDTQYF. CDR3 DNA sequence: TGTGCCAGCAGTCCCCGGAGGAGCACAGATACGCAGTATTTT.

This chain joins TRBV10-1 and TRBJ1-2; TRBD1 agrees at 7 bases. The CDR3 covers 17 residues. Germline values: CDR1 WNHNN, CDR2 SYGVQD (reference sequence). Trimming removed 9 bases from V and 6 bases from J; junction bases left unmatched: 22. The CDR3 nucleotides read TGCGCCAGTCCCACACATCTTACCGCAGGGGGTCTCAATGGCTACACCTTC. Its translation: CASPTHLTAGGLNGYTF.

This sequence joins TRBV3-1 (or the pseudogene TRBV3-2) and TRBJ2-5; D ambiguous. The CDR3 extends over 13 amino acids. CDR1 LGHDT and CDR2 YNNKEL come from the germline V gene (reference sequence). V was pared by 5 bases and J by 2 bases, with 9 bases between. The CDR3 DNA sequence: TGTGCCAGCAGCACCTGGGCACAAGAGACCCAGTACTTC. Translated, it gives CASSTWAQETQYF.

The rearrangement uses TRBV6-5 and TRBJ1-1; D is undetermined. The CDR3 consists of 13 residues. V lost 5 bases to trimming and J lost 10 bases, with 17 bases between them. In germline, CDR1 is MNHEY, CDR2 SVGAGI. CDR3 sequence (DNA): TGTGCCAGCAGTCCACACCACTATGGGAGAGCTTTCTTT. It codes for CASSPHHYGRAFF.

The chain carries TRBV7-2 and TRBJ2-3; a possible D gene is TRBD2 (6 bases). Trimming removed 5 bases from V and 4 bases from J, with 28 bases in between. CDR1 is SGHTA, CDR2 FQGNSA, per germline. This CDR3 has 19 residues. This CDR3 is CASSPRGSAGSPRSDTQYF. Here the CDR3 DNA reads TGTGCCAGCAGCCCAAGAGGGTCGGCGGGGTCCCCGAGGTCAGATACGCAGTATTTT.

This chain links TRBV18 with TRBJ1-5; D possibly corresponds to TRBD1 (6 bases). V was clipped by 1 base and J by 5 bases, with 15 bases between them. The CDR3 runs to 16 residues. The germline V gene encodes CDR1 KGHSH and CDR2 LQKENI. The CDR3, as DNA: TGTGCCAGCTCACCACTATTACAGGGTCCGGATCAGCCCCAGCATTTT. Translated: CASSPLLQGPDQPQHF.

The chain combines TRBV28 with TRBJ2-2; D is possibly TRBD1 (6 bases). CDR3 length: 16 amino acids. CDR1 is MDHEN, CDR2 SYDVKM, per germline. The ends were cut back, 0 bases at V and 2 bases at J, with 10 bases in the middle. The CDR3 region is CASSLWGAINTGELFF. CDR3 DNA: TGTGCCAGCAGTTTATGGGGGGCTATTAACACCGGGGAGCTGTTTTTT.

The CDR3 protein is CARRLAGNEQYF. In DNA, the CDR3 is TGTGCCAGAAGACTAGCGGGAAACGAGCAGTACTTC. The chain combines TRBV27 with TRBJ2-7; the match to TRBD2 covers 11 bases. The germline V gene encodes CDR1 MNHEY and CDR2 SMNVEV (reference sequence). The J segment lost 5 bases and the V segment lost 9 bases, leaving 3 bases of the junction unmatched. The CDR3 is made up of 12 amino acids.

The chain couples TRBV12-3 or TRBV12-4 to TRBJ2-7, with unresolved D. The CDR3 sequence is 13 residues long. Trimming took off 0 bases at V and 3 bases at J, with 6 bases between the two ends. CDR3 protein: CASSLAGDYEQYF. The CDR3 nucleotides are TGTGCCAGCAGTTTAGCTGGAGACTACGAGCAGTACTTC.

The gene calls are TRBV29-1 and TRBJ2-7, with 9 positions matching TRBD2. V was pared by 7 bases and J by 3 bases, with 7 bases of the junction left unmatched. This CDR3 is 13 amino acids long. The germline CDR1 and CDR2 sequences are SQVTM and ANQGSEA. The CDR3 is CSADLAGNYEQYF. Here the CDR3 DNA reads TGCAGCGCCGATCTAGCGGGGAACTACGAGCAGTACTTC.

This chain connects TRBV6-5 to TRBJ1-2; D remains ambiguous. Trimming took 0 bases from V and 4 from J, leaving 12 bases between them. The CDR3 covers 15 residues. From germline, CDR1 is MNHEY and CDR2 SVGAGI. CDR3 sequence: CASSYSGSRFYGYTF. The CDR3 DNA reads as TGTGCCAGCAGTTACTCCGGTAGTCGATTCTATGGCTACACCTTC.

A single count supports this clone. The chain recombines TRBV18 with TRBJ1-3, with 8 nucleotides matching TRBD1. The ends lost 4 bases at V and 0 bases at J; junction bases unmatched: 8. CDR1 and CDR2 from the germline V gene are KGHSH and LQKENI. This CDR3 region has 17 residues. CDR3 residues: CASSQVRTGSSGNTIYF. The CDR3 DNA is TGTGCCAGCTCACAGGTTCGGACAGGGAGCTCTGGAAACACCATATATTTT. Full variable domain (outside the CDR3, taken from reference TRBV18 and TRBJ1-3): NAGVMQNPRHLVRRRGQEARLRCSPMKGHSHVYWYRQLPEEGLKFMVYLQKENIIDESGMPKERFSAEFPKEGPSILRIQQVVRGDSAAYFCASSQVRTGSSGNTIYFGEGSWLTVV.

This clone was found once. CDR3 in amino acids: CASSSWTGQNTGELFF. In DNA form, the CDR3 reads TGTGCCAGCAGCTCCTGGACAGGGCAGAACACCGGGGAGCTGTTTTTT. The genes are TRBV11-3 and TRBJ2-2; 8 bases align to TRBD1. V lost 4 bases, J lost 1 base, and 5 bases stayed unmatched. CDR1 and CDR2 from the germline V gene are SGHNT and YENEEA. The CDR3 has 16 amino acids.